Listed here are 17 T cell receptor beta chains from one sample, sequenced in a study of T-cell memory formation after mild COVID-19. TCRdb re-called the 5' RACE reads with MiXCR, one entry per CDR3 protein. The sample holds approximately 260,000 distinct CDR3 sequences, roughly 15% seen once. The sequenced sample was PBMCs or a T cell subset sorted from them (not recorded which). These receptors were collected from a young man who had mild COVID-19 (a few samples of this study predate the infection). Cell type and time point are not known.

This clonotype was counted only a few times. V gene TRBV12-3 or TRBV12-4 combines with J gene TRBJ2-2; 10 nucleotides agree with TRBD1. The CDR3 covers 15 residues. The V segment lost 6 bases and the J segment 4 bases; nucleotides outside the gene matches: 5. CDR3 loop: CASRRQGAGTGELFF. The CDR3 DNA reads TGTGCCAGCAGACGACAGGGGGCCGGCACCGGGGAGCTGTTTTTT.

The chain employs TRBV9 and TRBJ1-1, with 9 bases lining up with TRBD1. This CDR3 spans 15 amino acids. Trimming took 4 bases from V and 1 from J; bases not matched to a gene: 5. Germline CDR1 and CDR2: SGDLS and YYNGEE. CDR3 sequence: CASSRSTGGNTEAFF. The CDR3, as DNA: TGTGCCAGCAGCCGGTCGACAGGGGGGAACACTGAAGCTTTCTTT.

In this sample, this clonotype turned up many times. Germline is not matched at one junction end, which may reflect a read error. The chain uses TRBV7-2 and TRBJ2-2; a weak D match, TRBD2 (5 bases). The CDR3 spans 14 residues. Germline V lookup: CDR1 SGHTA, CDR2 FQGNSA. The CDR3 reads CASSFRGNTGELFF. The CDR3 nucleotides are TGCGCCAGCAGCTTCCGGGGAAACACCGGGGAGCTGTTTTTT.

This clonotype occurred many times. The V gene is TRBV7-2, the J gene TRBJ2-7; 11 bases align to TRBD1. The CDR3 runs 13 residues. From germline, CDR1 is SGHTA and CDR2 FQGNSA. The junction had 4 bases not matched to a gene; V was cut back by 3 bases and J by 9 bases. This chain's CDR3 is CASSLGTGGRQYF. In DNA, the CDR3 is TGTGCCAGCAGCTTGGGGACAGGGGGTAGGCAGTACTTC. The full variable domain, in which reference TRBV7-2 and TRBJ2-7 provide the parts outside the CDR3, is GAGVSQSPSNKVTEKGKDVELRCDPISGHTALYWYRQSLGQGLEFLIYFQGNSAPDKSGLPSDRFSAERTGGSVSTLTIQRTQQEDSAVYLCASSLGTGGRQYFGPGTRLTVT.

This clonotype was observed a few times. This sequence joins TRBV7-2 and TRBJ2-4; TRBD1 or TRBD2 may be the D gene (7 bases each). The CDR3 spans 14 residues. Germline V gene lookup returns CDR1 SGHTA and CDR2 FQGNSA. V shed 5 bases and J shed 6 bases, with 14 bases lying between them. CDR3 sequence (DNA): TGTGCCAGCAGCCCCCAGGGGGGGAGAAACATTCAGTACTTC. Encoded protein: CASSPQGGRNIQYF.

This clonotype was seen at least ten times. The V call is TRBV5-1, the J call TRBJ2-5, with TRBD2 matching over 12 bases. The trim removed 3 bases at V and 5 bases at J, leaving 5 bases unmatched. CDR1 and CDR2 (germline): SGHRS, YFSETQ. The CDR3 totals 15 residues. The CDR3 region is CASSYTSGGIETQYF. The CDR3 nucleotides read TGCGCCAGCAGCTACACTAGCGGGGGGATCGAGACCCAGTACTTC.

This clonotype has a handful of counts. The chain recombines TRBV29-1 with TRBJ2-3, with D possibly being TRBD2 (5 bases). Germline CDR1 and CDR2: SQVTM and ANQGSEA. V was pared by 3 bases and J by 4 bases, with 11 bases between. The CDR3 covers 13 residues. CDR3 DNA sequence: TGCAGCGTTGATGGTGGGGAGTCAGATACGCAGTATTTT. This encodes CSVDGGESDTQYF.

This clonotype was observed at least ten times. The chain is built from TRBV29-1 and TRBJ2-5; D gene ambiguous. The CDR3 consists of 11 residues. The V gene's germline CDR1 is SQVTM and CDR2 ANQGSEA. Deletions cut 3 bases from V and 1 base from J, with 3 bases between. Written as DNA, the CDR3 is TGCAGCGTTGACGGCCAAGAGACCCAGTACTTC. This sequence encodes CSVDGQETQYF.

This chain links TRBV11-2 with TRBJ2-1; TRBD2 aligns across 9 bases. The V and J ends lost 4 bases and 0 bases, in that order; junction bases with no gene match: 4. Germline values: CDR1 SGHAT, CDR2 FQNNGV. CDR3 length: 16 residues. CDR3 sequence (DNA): TGTGCCAGCAGCTCCTTAGCGGGGGTCTCCTACAATGAGCAGTTCTTC. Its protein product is CASSSLAGVSYNEQFF. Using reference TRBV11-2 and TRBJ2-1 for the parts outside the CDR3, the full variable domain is EAGVAQSPRYKIIEKRQSVAFWCNPISGHATLYWYQQILGQGPKLLIQFQNNGVVDDSQLPKDRFSAERLKGVDSTLKIQPAKLEDSAVYLCASSSLAGVSYNEQFFGPGTRLTVL.

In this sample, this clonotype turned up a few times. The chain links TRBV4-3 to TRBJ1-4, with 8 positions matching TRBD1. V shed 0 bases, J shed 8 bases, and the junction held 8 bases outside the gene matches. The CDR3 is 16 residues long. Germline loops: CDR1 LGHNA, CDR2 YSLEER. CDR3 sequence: CASSQDPPGGREKLFF. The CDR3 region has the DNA TGCGCCAGCAGCCAAGATCCACCAGGGGGCCGAGAAAAACTGTTTTTT.

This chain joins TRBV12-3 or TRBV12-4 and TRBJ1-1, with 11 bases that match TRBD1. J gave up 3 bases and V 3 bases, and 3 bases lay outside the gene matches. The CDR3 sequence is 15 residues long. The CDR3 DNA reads TGTGCCAGCAGTTTCGAGGGACAGGGGGACACTGAAGCTTTCTTT. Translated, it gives CASSFEGQGDTEAFF.

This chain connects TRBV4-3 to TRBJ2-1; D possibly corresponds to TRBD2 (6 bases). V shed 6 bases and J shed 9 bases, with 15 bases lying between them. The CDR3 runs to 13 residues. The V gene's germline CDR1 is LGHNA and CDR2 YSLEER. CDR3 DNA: TGCGCCAGCAGTCATAAACTGGGGGGTGAGCAGTTCTTC. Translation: CASSHKLGGEQFF.

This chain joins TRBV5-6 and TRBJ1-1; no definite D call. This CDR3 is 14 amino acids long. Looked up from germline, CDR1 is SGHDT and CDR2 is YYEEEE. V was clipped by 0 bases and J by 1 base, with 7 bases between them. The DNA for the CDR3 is TGTGCCAGCAGCTTGGATGCCAGGAACACTGAAGCTTTCTTT. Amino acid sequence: CASSLDARNTEAFF. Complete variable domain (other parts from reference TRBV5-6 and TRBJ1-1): DAGVTQSPTHLIKTRGQQVTLRCSPKSGHDTVSWYQQALGQGPQFIFQYYEEEERQRGNFPDRFSGHQFPNYSSELNVNALLLGDSALYLCASSLDARNTEAFFGQGTRLTVV.

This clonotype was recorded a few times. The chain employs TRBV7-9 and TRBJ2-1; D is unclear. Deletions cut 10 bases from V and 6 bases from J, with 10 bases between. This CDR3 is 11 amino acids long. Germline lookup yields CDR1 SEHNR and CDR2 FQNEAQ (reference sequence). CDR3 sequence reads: CATGGVNEQFF. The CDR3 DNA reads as TGTGCCACCGGCGGAGTCAATGAGCAGTTCTTC.

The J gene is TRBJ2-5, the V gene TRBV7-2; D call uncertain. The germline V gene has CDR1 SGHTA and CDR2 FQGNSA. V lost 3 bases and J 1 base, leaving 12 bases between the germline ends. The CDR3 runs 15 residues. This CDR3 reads CASSLTYALQETQYF. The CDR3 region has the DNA TGTGCCAGCAGCTTGACCTATGCCCTCCAAGAGACCCAGTACTTC. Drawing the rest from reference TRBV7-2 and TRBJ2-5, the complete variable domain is GAGVSQSPSNKVTEKGKDVELRCDPISGHTALYWYRQSLGQGLEFLIYFQGNSAPDKSGLPSDRFSAERTGGSVSTLTIQRTQQEDSAVYLCASSLTYALQETQYFGPGTRLLVL.

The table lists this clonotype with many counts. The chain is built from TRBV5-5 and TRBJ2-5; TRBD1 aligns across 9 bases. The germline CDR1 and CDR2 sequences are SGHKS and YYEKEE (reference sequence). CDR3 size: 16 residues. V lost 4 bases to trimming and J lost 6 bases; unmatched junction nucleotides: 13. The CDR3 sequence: CASSPLALTGGKTQYF. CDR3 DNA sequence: TGTGCCAGCAGCCCGTTAGCCCTGACAGGGGGAAAGACCCAGTACTTC.

The CDR3 nucleotides are TGTGCCAGCAGCGTAGAGGGGCTCTCTAGCACAGATACGCAGTATTTT. Its translation is CASSVEGLSSTDTQYF. The V call is TRBV9, the J call TRBJ2-3; a weak D match, TRBD1 (5 bases). Germline CDR1 is SGDLS and CDR2 is YYNGEE. V shed 0 bases and J shed 0 bases, with 11 bases lying between them. There are 16 residues in the CDR3.